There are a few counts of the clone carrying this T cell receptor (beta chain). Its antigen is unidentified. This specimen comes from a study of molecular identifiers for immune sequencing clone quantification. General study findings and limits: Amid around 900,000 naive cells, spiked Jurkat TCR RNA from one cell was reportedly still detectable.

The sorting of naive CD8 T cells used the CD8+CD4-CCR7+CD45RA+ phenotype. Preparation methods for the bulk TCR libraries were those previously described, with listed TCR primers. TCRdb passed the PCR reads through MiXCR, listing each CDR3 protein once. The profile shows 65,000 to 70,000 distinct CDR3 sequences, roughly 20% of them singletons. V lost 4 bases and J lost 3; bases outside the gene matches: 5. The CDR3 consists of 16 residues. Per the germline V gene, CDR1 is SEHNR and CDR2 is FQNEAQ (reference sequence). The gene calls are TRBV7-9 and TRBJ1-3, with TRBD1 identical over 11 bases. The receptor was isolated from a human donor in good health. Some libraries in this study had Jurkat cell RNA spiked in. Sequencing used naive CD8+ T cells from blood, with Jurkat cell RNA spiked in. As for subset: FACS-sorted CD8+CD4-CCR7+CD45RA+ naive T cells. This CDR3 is CASSSWTGGLGNTIYF. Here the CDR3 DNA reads TGTGCCAGCAGCTCCTGGACAGGGGGCCTTGGAAACACCATATATTTT.